This T cell receptor (beta chain) is drawn from a study of lung T cells in sarcoidosis with Löfgren's syndrome. Turning to the study itself: Analyses focused on Löfgren's syndrome patients.

This clonotype was counted many times. Its antigen is as yet unknown. Whole-study results and caveats: Paired TRAV12-1/TRBV2 TCRs showed CDR3 homology and preferential pairing. Multiple Löfgren's syndrome patients reportedly shared TRAV12-1 and TRBV2 CDR3 motifs. TRAV12-1 and TRBV2 were reportedly most expanded in Löfgren's patients.

The germline CDR1 and CDR2 sequences are MNHNS and SASEGT. The CDR3 extends over 15 amino acids. The germline V and J ends were trimmed by 6 bases and 0 bases, with 14 bases remaining between them. One entry per CDR3 protein, called by TCRdb with MiXCR from the reads. The sample consists of some 65,000 distinct CDR3 sequences, 20% to 25% of them appearing once. The chain links TRBV6-1 to TRBJ2-5, with no clear D. The sequence was obtained from a human donor with sarcoidosis (Löfgren's syndrome or another form), or a control subject (not recorded which). Sequenced input: CD4+ T cells from PBMCs. CDR3 protein: CASSPQTGNQETQYF. CDR3 nucleotides: TGTGCCAGCAGCCCCCAGACCGGAAACCAAGAGACCCAGTACTTC.